Shown below are 30 T cell receptor beta chains from a single sample sequenced in a study of T cells after yellow fever vaccination. TCRdb processed the 5' RACE reads anew with MiXCR; each CDR3 protein has one entry. There are 450,000 to 550,000 distinct CDR3 sequences in the sample; roughly 22% occur only once, and about 16% lies in the top ten. The sequences come from PBMCs, collected roughly 23 days after the first yellow fever vaccination. These TCRs come from a young man who received the YFV17D yellow fever vaccine.

This clonotype turned up a few times. This chain links TRBV12-3 or TRBV12-4 with TRBJ1-5; 7 bases are shared with TRBD1. The length of the CDR3 is 15 residues. The trim removed 2 bases at V and 4 bases at J, leaving 5 bases unmatched. The CDR3 protein is CASSLTRGVNQPQHF. CDR3 coding DNA: TGTGCCAGCAGTTTAACCAGGGGGGTGAATCAGCCCCAGCATTTT.

CDR3 sequence: CATSDGHSNEQFF. The CDR3 DNA reads TGTGCCACCAGTGATGGACATTCAAATGAGCAGTTCTTC. V is TRBV24-1 and J is TRBJ2-1; perhaps TRBD1 as D (5 bases). The CDR3 extends over 13 amino acids. V lost 3 bases and J 7 bases, leaving 9 bases between the germline ends. The germline gives CDR1 KGHDR, CDR2 SFDVKD.

The chain uses TRBV11-2 and TRBJ2-3; no reliable D call. The CDR3 covers 17 residues. Between the trimmed V and J ends, which lost 2 bases and 0 bases, there was a span of 15 bases. CDR1 and CDR2 (germline): SGHAT, FQNNGV. CDR3 residues: CASSLLLELRSTDTQYF. The CDR3 DNA is TGTGCCAGCAGCTTACTTCTAGAGCTTAGGAGCACAGATACGCAGTATTTT.

This clonotype was counted a few times. The chain joins TRBV5-1 to TRBJ2-5, with TRBD1 identical over 9 bases. CDR3 length: 16 amino acids. Trimming removed 3 bases from V and 5 bases from J; junction bases left unmatched: 11. Germline-derived CDR1 and CDR2 are SGHRS and YFSETQ. Here the CDR3 reads CASSSGTGMPGETQYF. CDR3 DNA sequence: TGCGCCAGCAGCTCCGGGACAGGGATGCCTGGGGAGACCCAGTACTTC.

This chain connects TRBV5-1 to TRBJ2-1; no clear D gene. Germline CDR1 is SGHRS and CDR2 is YFSETQ. V was clipped by 0 bases and J by 3 bases, with 10 bases between them. The CDR3 has 15 amino acids. DNA for the CDR3: TGCGCCAGCAGCTTGGTCTCCGTGAGCTACAATGAGCAGTTCTTC. Its protein product is CASSLVSVSYNEQFF.

The rearrangement links TRBV13 to TRBJ2-7; TRBD1 is a possible D gene (6 bases). The CDR3 is 15 residues long. Per the germline V gene, CDR1 is PRHDT and CDR2 is FYEKMQ (reference sequence). V dropped 5 bases and J dropped 6 bases, with 20 bases sitting between them. The CDR3 is CASSPRAQGKREQYF. The CDR3 region has the DNA TGTGCCAGCAGCCCCCGGGCACAGGGCAAACGCGAGCAGTACTTC.

The chain carries TRBV4-1 and TRBJ1-6; 9 bases match TRBD1. The germline CDR1 and CDR2 sequences are MGHRA and YSYEKL. The CDR3 is made up of 15 amino acids. Trimming took 5 bases from V and 6 from J; bases not matched to a gene: 5. CDR3 coding DNA: TGCGCCAGCAGCTCCCTGACAGGGGGTAATTCACCCCTCCACTTT. Its protein is CASSSLTGGNSPLHF.

This clonotype was counted between two and nine times. The chain joins TRBV21-1 to TRBJ2-4. TRBV21-1 is an annotated pseudogene. The CDR3 is 17 amino acids. CDR3 in amino acids: CASSPDQSTAAKNIQYF. The CDR3 DNA reads as TGTGCCAGCAGTCCAGACCAATCTACCGCGGCCAAAAACATTCAGTACTTC.

This clonotype was observed a few times. V gene TRBV18 combines with J gene TRBJ2-1, with 14 bases aligning to TRBD2. V lost 3 bases, J lost 7 bases, and 8 bases stayed unmatched. In germline, CDR1 is KGHSH, CDR2 LQKENI. This CDR3 spans 17 amino acids. In DNA form, the CDR3 reads TGTGCCAGCTCACCTGGGACTAGCGGGGGCCTCGGGAATGAGCAGTTCTTC. Translated, it gives CASSPGTSGGLGNEQFF.

J is TRBJ2-2 and V is TRBV5-1; no definite D call. The CDR3 is made up of 13 amino acids. The germline V and J ends were trimmed by 5 bases and 7 bases, with 12 bases remaining between them. The germline CDR1 and CDR2 sequences are SGHRS and YFSETQ. The CDR3 reads CASSLPTGGELFF. Here the CDR3 DNA reads TGCGCCAGCAGTTTACCGACTGGCGGGGAGCTGTTTTTT.

The rearrangement links TRBV5-1 to TRBJ1-1; 10 positions match TRBD1. CDR1 and CDR2 (germline): SGHRS, YFSETQ. The trim removed 4 bases at V and 4 bases at J, leaving 7 bases unmatched. This CDR3 comprises 15 residues. CDR3 sequence: CASSGQGELSTEAFF. CDR3 DNA: TGCGCCAGCAGCGGACAGGGGGAATTAAGCACTGAAGCTTTCTTT.

This chain uses TRBV18 with TRBJ2-1; D uncertain. The CDR3 sequence is 15 residues long. The germline V gene has CDR1 KGHSH and CDR2 LQKENI. The V end lost 1 base, the J end lost 0 bases, and 7 bases lay between the germline ends. The CDR3 loop is CASSPLSGSYNEQFF. The CDR3, as DNA: TGTGCCAGCTCACCACTGAGTGGCTCCTACAATGAGCAGTTCTTC.

This clonotype came up many times. This rearrangement joins TRBV6-2 or TRBV6-3 to TRBJ2-1; D might be TRBD2 (6 bases). The CDR3 sequence is 15 residues long. V was pared by 6 bases and J by 8 bases, with 20 bases between. Per the germline V gene, CDR1 is MNHEY and CDR2 is SVGEGT. In nucleotides, the CDR3 is TGTGCCAGCAGCTTGAATCCCGACTGGGGGGATGAGCAGTTCTTC. Protein: CASSLNPDWGDEQFF.

The chain combines TRBV11-1 with TRBJ2-7; the D is unclear. The V gene's germline CDR1 is SGHAT and CDR2 FQDESV (reference sequence). Trimming shortened V by 5 bases and J by 1 base, and 9 bases separated the two germline ends. The CDR3 contains 13 residues. CDR3 protein: CASSQHGSYEQYV. The CDR3 DNA sequence: TGTGCCAGCAGCCAACACGGGTCCTACGAGCAGTACGTC.

This clonotype has a count of ten or more. The chain joins TRBV19 to TRBJ2-7; TRBD2 is a possible D gene (6 bases). Trimming stripped 6 bases from V and 5 bases from J, with 11 bases between. Germline values: CDR1 LNHDA, CDR2 SQIVND (reference sequence). The CDR3 loop spans 12 amino acids. The CDR3 bases are TGTGCCAGTAGCCGCGGGATGGACGAGCAGTACTTC. It codes for CASSRGMDEQYF.

This rearrangement joins TRBV5-1 to TRBJ2-5, with 7 bases fitting TRBD1. Per germline, CDR1 SGHRS and CDR2 YFSETQ. CDR3 size: 15 residues. Trimming took 4 bases from V and 3 from J; bases not matched to a gene: 9. In nucleotides, the CDR3 is TGCGCCAGCAGCCCGGAAGACAGGGCGGAAGAGACCCAGTACTTC. This translates into CASSPEDRAEETQYF.

In this sample, this clonotype turned up many times. A junction end diverges from the germline sequence, so it may reflect a read error. J is TRBJ2-3 and V is TRBV5-1; D unresolved. Germline V gives CDR1 SGHRS, CDR2 YFSETQ. The CDR3 contains 12 residues. The CDR3 spells CASTLNTDTQYF. The CDR3 DNA sequence: TGCGCCAGCACCTTGAACACAGATACGCAGTATTTT.

The gene calls are TRBV6-5 and TRBJ1-1; weak D call: TRBD1 (5 bases). Between the trimmed V and J ends, which lost 4 bases and 3 bases, there was a span of 12 bases. The length of the CDR3 is 14 residues. CDR1 MNHEY and CDR2 SVGAGI come from the germline V gene. The CDR3 DNA reads as TGTGCCAGCAGTTCCCGGGACCGAGACACTGAAGCTTTCTTT. It encodes CASSSRDRDTEAFF.

This rearrangement joins TRBV6-5 to TRBJ2-3; D is undetermined. Trimming pared 2 bases from V and 2 bases from J, leaving 11 bases between. The CDR3 loop spans 15 amino acids. CDR1 and CDR2 from the germline V gene are MNHEY and SVGAGI. CDR3 amino acids: CASSYRQRYTDTQYF. CDR3 nucleotides: TGTGCCAGCAGTTACCGGCAGAGATACACAGATACGCAGTATTTT.

The CDR3 sequence: CASSSPGTGGGDTQYF. DNA for the CDR3: TGTGCCAGCAGTAGCCCCGGGACAGGGGGCGGCGATACGCAGTATTTT. V is TRBV6-1 and J is TRBJ2-3, with 12 bases identical to TRBD1. The germline gives CDR1 MNHNS, CDR2 SASEGT. Trimming cost V 5 bases and J 6 bases; bases outside gene matches: 9. This CDR3 is 16 amino acids long.

The V gene is TRBV5-6, the J gene TRBJ2-7; 12 nucleotides match TRBD1. With 4 bases clipped from V and 2 bases from J, the junction kept 7 bases outside the gene matches. Germline V gene lookup returns CDR1 SGHDT and CDR2 YYEEEE. The CDR3 loop spans 16 amino acids. For the CDR3, the DNA is TGTGCCAGCAGCCCTTTCGGGGACAGGGGGCCCTACGAGCAGTACGTC. Protein: CASSPFGDRGPYEQYV.

The V call is TRBV15, the J call TRBJ2-1; 10 positions match TRBD2. The J segment lost 7 bases and the V segment lost 3 bases, leaving 6 bases of the junction unmatched. The CDR3 sequence is 15 residues long. Looked up from germline, CDR1 is LNHNV and CDR2 is YYDKDF (reference sequence). The CDR3 DNA follows: TGTGCCACCAGCAGGCGTCTAGCGGGGGATAATGAGCAGTTCTTC. It encodes CATSRRLAGDNEQFF.

There are a few counts of this clonotype. This chain connects TRBV7-9 to TRBJ1-2, with D unclear. The CDR3 sequence is 14 residues long. Trimming took off 3 bases at V and 6 bases at J, with 14 bases between the two ends. Per germline, CDR1 SEHNR and CDR2 FQNEAQ (reference sequence). The CDR3, as DNA: TGTGCCAGCAGCTTGGCGACGGCCCGGGATGGCTACACCTTC. It codes for CASSLATARDGYTF.

V usage is TRBV13 and J usage is TRBJ2-3, with D possibly being TRBD2 (8 bases). Trimming left V 3 bases short and J 1 base short, with 32 bases between. Germline V gene lookup returns CDR1 PRHDT and CDR2 FYEKMQ (reference sequence). CDR3 length: 22 residues. For the CDR3, the DNA is TGTGCCAGCAGCTTCCGGGACAGCCTTAGAATAGCGGGGACCGCTGGCACAGATACGCAGTATTTT. The encoded protein is CASSFRDSLRIAGTAGTDTQYF.

This clonotype was seen a handful of times. The genes are TRBV4-1 and TRBJ1-2, with D unresolved. Trimming stripped 0 bases from V and 3 bases from J, with 11 bases between. CDR3 length: 15 residues. CDR1 and CDR2 (germline): MGHRA, YSYEKL. CDR3 region: CASSQDPAPDYGYTF. The CDR3 nucleotides read TGCGCCAGCAGCCAAGACCCCGCGCCGGACTATGGCTACACCTTC.

V is TRBV5-1 and J is TRBJ1-2; D not certain. This CDR3 has 14 residues. V lost 0 bases, J lost 3 bases, and 9 bases lay in between. The germline gives CDR1 SGHRS, CDR2 YFSETQ. CDR3 sequence: CASSLEKWDYGYTF. CDR3 bases: TGCGCCAGCAGCTTGGAGAAATGGGACTATGGCTACACCTTC. Full variable domain (outside the CDR3, taken from reference TRBV5-1 and TRBJ1-2): KAGVTQTPRYLIKTRGQQVTLSCSPISGHRSVSWYQQTPGQGLQFLFEYFSETQRNKGNFPGRFSGRQFSNSRSEMNVSTLELGDSALYLCASSLEKWDYGYTFGSGTRLTVV.

The chain is built from TRBV18 and TRBJ2-7, with D hard to call. Trimming left V 3 bases short and J 2 bases short, with 8 bases between. The CDR3 contains 13 residues. The V gene's germline CDR1 is KGHSH and CDR2 LQKENI. The CDR3 reads CASSPGVTYEQYF. CDR3 in DNA: TGTGCCAGCTCACCGGGCGTAACCTACGAGCAGTACTTC.

The chain combines TRBV7-2 with TRBJ1-5; no reliable D call. Trimming pared 4 bases from V and 4 bases from J, leaving 14 bases between. The germline V gene encodes CDR1 SGHTA and CDR2 FQGNSA. This CDR3 is built from 15 residues. The CDR3 spells CASSSQTAVNQPQHF. CDR3 sequence (DNA): TGTGCCAGCAGCTCTCAGACGGCGGTGAATCAGCCCCAGCATTTT. Full variable domain (rest looked up from reference TRBV7-2 and TRBJ1-5): GAGVSQSPSNKVTEKGKDVELRCDPISGHTALYWYRQSLGQGLEFLIYFQGNSAPDKSGLPSDRFSAERTGGSVSTLTIQRTQQEDSAVYLCASSSQTAVNQPQHFGDGTRLSIL.

This chain links TRBV24-1 with TRBJ2-5; the match to TRBD2 covers 8 bases. The CDR3 is 17 amino acids. The germline gives CDR1 KGHDR, CDR2 SFDVKD. The J segment lost 4 bases and the V segment lost 4 bases, leaving 13 bases of the junction unmatched. CDR3 bases: TGTGCCACCAGTGACCTTCCCGGGGGGGACCTCGGAGAGACCCAGTACTTC. It translates to CATSDLPGGDLGETQYF.

This clonotype was found once. V is TRBV4-3 and J is TRBJ2-1, with D perhaps matching TRBD2 (5 bases). CDR1 is LGHNA, CDR2 YSLEER, per germline. The CDR3 runs to 15 residues. The V end lost 4 bases, the J end lost 7 bases, and 17 bases lay between the germline ends. The CDR3, as DNA: TGCGCCAGCAGCCTCTACACCAGGACTGAGAATGAGCAGTTCTTC. Translation gives CASSLYTRTENEQFF.